These T cell receptor beta chains were read from a single sample in a study of blood T cells in healthy people across ages. TCRdb analysed the 5' RACE reads with MiXCR anew, one entry per CDR3 protein. Of under 1,100,000 distinct CDR3 sequences detected, approximately 25% appear once; the ten largest clones hold approximately 0.71%. The same sample was also used in a study of T cells of mothers and their children.

Sequences were obtained from blood. The receptors originated from a girl aged 2 to 9 in good health. Each CDR3 is given with its conserved first and last residue. Fields, in order: V gene, J gene, D gene, clone size, CDR3 protein, CDR3 DNA. D genes are given only for firm matches. Only part of the rows carry a size: once, few, many, or a class if the clone is expanded.

V: TRBV9
J: TRBJ1-2
D: .
size: .
CDR3: CASSTSSGTGYGYTF
DNA: TGTGCCAGCAGCACTTCCTCGGGGACGGGCTATGGCTACACCTTC

V: TRBV7-9
J: TRBJ1-2
D: .
size: few
CDR3: CASSFHHYGYTF
DNA: TGTGCCAGCAGCTTTCACCACTATGGCTACACCTTC

V: TRBV7-8
J: TRBJ2-7
D: .
size: .
CDR3: CASTSSIYEQYF
DNA: TGTGCCAGCACCTCATCAATCTACGAGCAGTACTTC

V: TRBV24-1
J: TRBJ2-5
D: .
size: .
CDR3: CATNEGGSETQYF
DNA: TGTGCCACCAACGAGGGAGGATCGGAGACCCAGTACTTC

V: TRBV4-1
J: TRBJ2-7
D: .
size: few
CDR3: CASSQVPYYEQYF
DNA: TGCGCCAGCAGCCAAGTACCCTACTACGAGCAGTACTTC

V: TRBV5-5
J: TRBJ2-7
D: TRBD1
size: .
CDR3: CASSVEPGGIDEQYF
DNA: TGTGCCAGCAGCGTAGAACCAGGGGGTATAGACGAGCAGTACTTC

V: TRBV29-1
J: TRBJ2-5
D: .
size: .
CDR3: CSVVRQETQYF
DNA: TGCAGCGTTGTACGGCAAGAGACCCAGTACTTC

V: TRBV5-6
J: TRBJ2-1
D: .
size: few
CDR3: CASSLAGSQWAQFF
DNA: TGTGCCAGCAGCTTGGCCGGTAGCCAGTGGGCGCAGTTCTTC

V: TRBV28
J: TRBJ2-4
D: .
size: .
CDR3: CASSQGGTDKNIRYF
DNA: TGTGCCAGCAGCCAAGGGGGGACAGATAAAAACATTCGGTACTTC

V: TRBV10-3
J: TRBJ2-1
D: TRBD2
size: few
CDR3: CALQSGGAYNEQFF
DNA: TGTGCCTTACAGAGCGGGGGAGCCTACAATGAGCAGTTCTTC

V: TRBV29-1
J: TRBJ2-7
D: .
size: .
CDR3: CSVALGLTAYEQYF
DNA: TGCAGCGTTGCCCTAGGACTTACCGCCTACGAGCAGTACTTC

V: TRBV20-1
J: TRBJ2-1
D: TRBD1
size: .
CDR3: CSARGFRGRFNNEQFF
DNA: TGCAGTGCTAGAGGCTTCAGGGGGCGCTTCAACAATGAGCAGTTCTTC

V: TRBV20-1
J: TRBJ2-3
D: TRBD2
size: .
CDR3: CSARGLAGADTQYF
DNA: TGCAGTGCTAGGGGACTAGCGGGAGCGGATACGCAGTATTTT

V: TRBV11-2
J: TRBJ2-7
D: .
size: .
CDR3: CASSLVGGVSEQYF
DNA: TGTGCCAGCAGCTTAGTAGGCGGGGTGAGCGAGCAGTACTTC

V: TRBV28
J: TRBJ1-5
D: .
size: few
CDR3: CASSWPGVGQPQHF
DNA: TGTGCCAGCAGTTGGCCAGGGGTCGGGCAGCCCCAGCATTTT

V: TRBV9
J: TRBJ2-7
D: TRBD1
size: few
CDR3: CASSEGAGEFYEQYF
DNA: TGTGCCAGCAGCGAGGGGGCAGGGGAGTTCTACGAGCAGTACTTC

V: TRBV29-1
J: TRBJ2-4
D: TRBD2
size: .
CDR3: CSVQGGDHVLIQYF
DNA: TGCAGCGTTCAGGGAGGGGACCATGTTTTAATTCAGTACTTC

V: TRBV29-1
J: TRBJ2-7
D: .
size: .
CDR3: CSVTGGLGYEQYF
DNA: TGCAGCGTGACAGGGGGACTAGGCTACGAGCAGTACTTC

V: TRBV12-3/TRBV12-4
J: TRBJ1-4
D: TRBD1
size: .
CDR3: CASSQQDRGHEKLFF
DNA: TGTGCCAGCAGCCAACAGGACAGGGGGCACGAAAAACTGTTTTTT

V: TRBV7-8
J: TRBJ2-1
D: TRBD2
size: .
CDR3: CASSLLVAGDLNEQFF
DNA: TGTGCCAGCAGCTTATTGGTAGCGGGGGACCTCAATGAGCAGTTCTTC

V: TRBV9
J: TRBJ2-3
D: .
size: many
CDR3: CASSDDTDTQYF
DNA: TGTGCCAGCAGCGATGACACAGATACGCAGTATTTT

V: TRBV15
J: TRBJ2-7
D: .
size: .
CDR3: CATSRVGAGSGYEQYF
DNA: TGTGCCACCAGCAGAGTAGGGGCAGGATCCGGGTACGAGCAGTACTTC

V: TRBV4-1
J: TRBJ2-1
D: .
size: few
CDR3: CASSPPAGSYNEQFF
DNA: TGCGCCAGCAGCCCACCGGCCGGCTCCTACAATGAGCAGTTCTTC

V: TRBV7-3
J: TRBJ2-7
D: .
size: few
CDR3: CASRSGVDSYEQYF
DNA: TGTGCCAGCAGGTCCGGGGTGGACAGCTACGAGCAGTACTTC

V: TRBV14
J: TRBJ2-1
D: .
size: .
CDR3: CASSPVGLLDYNEQFF
DNA: TGTGCCAGCAGCCCGGTAGGACTTCTGGACTACAATGAGCAGTTCTTC

V: TRBV12-3/TRBV12-4
J: TRBJ1-2
D: TRBD1
size: few
CDR3: CASSDTGAYGYTF
DNA: TGTGCCAGCAGTGATACAGGGGCCTATGGCTACACCTTC

V: TRBV3-1
J: TRBJ1-4
D: .
size: few
CDR3: CASSQVSNGQKLFF
DNA: TGTGCCAGCAGCCAAGTCTCTAATGGTCAGAAACTGTTTTTT

V: TRBV4-1
J: TRBJ2-3
D: .
size: few
CDR3: CASSPPGASGTTDTQYF
DNA: TGCGCCAGCAGCCCCCCAGGGGCTAGCGGAACCACAGATACGCAGTATTTT

V: TRBV27
J: TRBJ1-1
D: .
size: .
CDR3: CASSFSGLGHATEAFF
DNA: TGTGCCAGCAGTTTCAGCGGGCTAGGACATGCCACTGAAGCTTTCTTT

V: TRBV20-1
J: TRBJ1-1
D: .
size: .
CDR3: CSARAWGFPEAFF
DNA: TGCAGTGCTAGAGCCTGGGGGTTTCCTGAAGCTTTCTTT

V: TRBV28
J: TRBJ2-5
D: TRBD1
size: .
CDR3: CASSFLGGEETQYF
DNA: TGTGCCAGCAGTTTTTTAGGGGGCGAGGAGACCCAGTACTTC

V: TRBV28
J: TRBJ2-5
D: TRBD1
size: .
CDR3: CASSGGQGIETQYF
DNA: TGTGCCAGCAGTGGGGGACAGGGGATCGAGACCCAGTACTTC

V: TRBV7-9
J: TRBJ1-2
D: .
size: few
CDR3: CATGPLSGAGANYSYTF
DNA: TGTGCCACCGGGCCGTTGTCAGGGGCCGGAGCTAACTATAGCTACACCTTC

V: TRBV5-5
J: TRBJ2-7
D: .
size: few
CDR3: CASSARAGEQYF
DNA: TGTGCCAGCAGCGCCAGGGCCGGGGAGCAGTACTTC

V: TRBV28
J: TRBJ1-2
D: TRBD1
size: .
CDR3: CASSLAGGLGYGYTF
DNA: TGTGCCAGCAGTTTAGCAGGGGGCTTGGGCTATGGCTACACCTTC

V: TRBV27
J: TRBJ2-1
D: .
size: few
CDR3: CASSWSPYNEQFF
DNA: TGTGCCAGCAGTTGGTCCCCCTACAATGAGCAGTTCTTC

V: TRBV7-2
J: TRBJ1-4
D: .
size: few
CDR3: CASSRSRANEKLFF
DNA: TGTGCCAGCAGCCGGAGTAGAGCTAATGAAAAACTGTTTTTT

V: TRBV9
J: TRBJ1-3
D: TRBD1
size: few
CDR3: CASSPRQGATGNTIYF
DNA: TGTGCCAGCAGCCCAAGACAGGGGGCTACTGGAAACACCATATATTTT

V: TRBV29-1
J: TRBJ1-6
D: .
size: .
CDR3: CSVLASGENSPLHF
DNA: TGCAGCGTCCTTGCCTCCGGGGAAAATTCACCCCTCCACTTT

V: TRBV7-9
J: TRBJ1-4
D: .
size: few
CDR3: CASSLNRQEEKLFF
DNA: TGTGCCAGCAGCTTAAACCGTCAGGAGGAAAAACTGTTTTTT

V: TRBV7-9
J: TRBJ2-7
D: .
size: .
CDR3: CASSGSGLNF
DNA: TGTGCCAGCAGCGGGTCCGGACTGAACTTC

V: TRBV29-1
J: TRBJ2-7
D: .
size: few
CDR3: CSVGPGGGYEQYF
DNA: TGCAGCGTTGGGCCCGGGGGAGGCTACGAGCAGTACTTC

V: TRBV28
J: TRBJ2-5
D: .
size: .
CDR3: CASSWNKESQYF
DNA: TGTGCCAGCAGTTGGAACAAAGAGTCCCAGTACTTC

V: TRBV28
J: TRBJ2-7
D: TRBD2
size: .
CDR3: CASSRPGLASIEQYF
DNA: TGTGCCAGCAGTAGACCGGGACTAGCGAGTATCGAGCAGTACTTC

V: TRBV7-8
J: TRBJ1-5
D: .
size: .
CDR3: CASTTAQYQPQHF
DNA: TGTGCCAGCACGACAGCCCAGTATCAGCCCCAGCATTTT

V: TRBV20-1
J: TRBJ1-1
D: .
size: few
CDR3: CSARAGNTEAFF
DNA: TGCAGTGCTAGGGCGGGGAACACTGAAGCTTTCTTT

V: TRBV5-6
J: TRBJ2-4
D: .
size: few
CDR3: CASSLAGTNNIQYF
DNA: TGTGCCAGCAGCTTGGCCGGGACGAACAACATTCAGTACTTC

V: TRBV12-3/TRBV12-4
J: TRBJ2-1
D: TRBD2
size: .
CDR3: CASSTSGRGDNEQFF
DNA: TGTGCCAGCTCCACCAGCGGGAGGGGCGACAATGAGCAGTTCTTC

V: TRBV27
J: TRBJ2-4
D: .
size: .
CDR3: CASSLSGLLAKNIQYF
DNA: TGTGCCAGCAGCTTATCGGGACTTCTAGCCAAAAACATTCAGTACTTC

V: TRBV7-9
J: TRBJ2-1
D: TRBD2
size: .
CDR3: CASSLVSSGRASNEQFF
DNA: TGTGCCAGCAGCTTAGTGTCTAGCGGGAGGGCCTCCAATGAGCAGTTCTTC

V: TRBV20-1
J: TRBJ1-1
D: TRBD1
size: .
CDR3: CSSGQGVVTEAFF
DNA: TGCAGTTCCGGACAGGGGGTGGTCACTGAAGCTTTCTTT